This passage covers 14 T cell receptor beta chains from one sample sequenced in a study of blood T cell repertoires in COVID-19. TCRdb's table, derived via immunoSEQ multiplex PCR, lists solely in-frame clones and lacks some. The data contain about 200,000 clones, 84% of them singletons. Sequenced: peripheral blood. These receptors originate from a woman between 65 and 79 years old with active or convalescent COVID-19.

The J gene is TRBJ2-3, the V gene TRBV24-1, with a possible D match to TRBD1 (5 bases). CDR3 length equals 16 residues. Germline values: CDR1 KGHDR, CDR2 SFDVKD. The ends were cut back, 2 bases at V and 1 base at J, with 12 bases in the middle. The CDR3 bases are TGTGCCACCAGTGATTCGAAAAAAGGGGGCACAGATACGCAGTATTTT. Its protein is CATSDSKKGGTDTQYF.

The chain recombines TRBV5-4 with TRBJ2-1; TRBD2 matches 13 bases. The CDR3 has 15 residues. With 5 bases clipped from V and 4 bases from J, the junction kept 3 bases outside the gene matches. Germline V gene lookup returns CDR1 SGHNT and CDR2 YYREEE (reference sequence). CDR3 sequence: CASRSLAGGYNEQFF. CDR3 bases: TGTGCCAGCAGATCACTAGCGGGAGGGTACAATGAGCAGTTCTTC.

The chain links TRBV6-6 to TRBJ1-4; the match to TRBD1 covers 7 bases. V shed 6 bases, J shed 8 bases, and the junction held 6 bases outside the gene matches. Germline V gene lookup returns CDR1 MNHNY and CDR2 SVGAGI (reference sequence). The CDR3 consists of 13 residues. CDR3 amino acids: CASRGQTQEKLFF. The CDR3 DNA sequence: TGTGCCAGCAGGGGACAGACTCAAGAAAAACTGTTTTTT.

V gene TRBV28 combines with J gene TRBJ1-3; a possible D gene is TRBD1 (6 bases). Trimming removed 2 bases from V and 0 bases from J, with 11 bases in between. CDR3 size: 16 residues. The germline gives CDR1 MDHEN, CDR2 SYDVKM. The CDR3 nucleotides read TGTGCCAGCAGTTTACAGGGGACCTCCTCTGGAAACACCATATATTTT. It translates to CASSLQGTSSGNTIYF.

This clone has more than one count but fewer than ten. The CDR3 loop is CASRPGGATEAFF. CDR3 sequence (DNA): TGTGCCAGTAGACCCGGTGGGGCAACTGAAGCTTTCTTT. The chain couples TRBV19 to TRBJ1-1; D might be TRBD1 (5 bases). V gave up 6 bases and J gave up 5 bases, with 13 bases separating them. Germline-derived CDR1 and CDR2 are LNHDA and SQIVND (reference sequence). This CDR3 is built from 13 residues.

This chain links TRBV4-1 with TRBJ2-7, with TRBD1 matching 9 bases. This CDR3 region has 15 residues. The junction had 5 bases not matched to a gene; V was cut back by 1 base and J by 4 bases. Germline assignment: CDR1 MGHRA and CDR2 YSYEKL. The CDR3 is CASSQGGTGRYEQYF. DNA for the CDR3: TGCGCCAGCAGCCAAGGGGGGACAGGGCGTTACGAGCAGTACTTC.

The chain carries TRBV2 and TRBJ1-5; 9 bases are a match to TRBD1. Trimming cost V 6 bases and J 6 bases; bases outside gene matches: 9. The germline gives CDR1 SNHLY, CDR2 FYNNEI. This CDR3 spans 15 amino acids. The CDR3 loop reads CASSPGQGPRQPQHF. Here the CDR3 DNA reads TGTGCCAGCAGCCCGGGACAGGGCCCTCGTCAGCCCCAGCATTTT.

The chain couples TRBV5-1 to TRBJ1-1; maybe TRBD1 (6 bases). Deletions cut 2 bases from V and 4 bases from J, with 12 bases between. Germline values: CDR1 SGHRS, CDR2 YFSETQ. This CDR3 is 14 amino acids long. The CDR3 spells CASSLGGSSTEAFF. DNA for the CDR3: TGCGCCAGCAGCTTAGGGGGATCGTCCACTGAAGCTTTCTTT. Together with reference TRBV5-1 and TRBJ1-1, the CDR3 gives the full variable domain: KAGVTQTPRYLIKTRGQQVTLSCSPISGHRSVSWYQQTPGQGLQFLFEYFSETQRNKGNFPGRFSGRQFSNSRSEMNVSTLELGDSALYLCASSLGGSSTEAFFGQGTRLTVV.

The gene calls are TRBV19 and TRBJ2-6, with a tentative D call TRBD1 (6 bases). This CDR3 region has 16 residues. In germline, CDR1 is LNHDA, CDR2 SQIVND (reference sequence). V gave up 1 base and J gave up 2 bases, with 9 bases separating them. CDR3 DNA sequence: TGTGCCAGTAGTATAGGGGGGCCAGCTGGGGCCAACGTCCTGACTTTC. This gives the protein CASSIGGPAGANVLTF.

The rearrangement uses TRBV9 and TRBJ2-7; D might be TRBD2 (5 bases). This CDR3 is built from 14 residues. The V gene lost 2 bases and the J gene lost 4 bases, with 13 bases spanning the gap. In germline, CDR1 is SGDLS, CDR2 YYNGEE. CDR3 in DNA: TGTGCCAGCAGCGTTGCCTCCACGGGGTACGAGCAGTACTTC. Translation: CASSVASTGYEQYF.

This clone was found a few times. The V and J genes are TRBV27 and TRBJ2-7; D may be TRBD2 (6 bases). Trimming cost V 5 bases and J 3 bases, with 17 bases left between them. The CDR3 runs 15 residues. Looked up from germline, CDR1 is MNHEY and CDR2 is SMNVEV (reference sequence). The CDR3 loop is CASSLSGTEHYEQYF. CDR3 in DNA: TGTGCCAGCAGTCTCTCCGGGACTGAGCACTACGAGCAGTACTTC.

This chain joins TRBV10-3 and TRBJ2-1, with TRBD2 identical over 7 bases. This CDR3 contains 15 residues. From germline, CDR1 is ENHRY and CDR2 SYGVKD. Unmatched junction bases numbered 2, after V lost 3 bases and J lost 0 bases. For the CDR3, the DNA is TGTGCCATCAGTGATAGGACTAGCTCCTACAATGAGCAGTTCTTC. It yields the protein CAISDRTSSYNEQFF.

The chain has TRBV19 and TRBJ2-1; 8 bases are a match to TRBD2. Per the germline V gene, CDR1 is LNHDA and CDR2 is SQIVND (reference sequence). The CDR3 has 13 residues. The trim removed 8 bases at V and 8 bases at J, leaving 8 bases unmatched. This CDR3 reads CASSKREWDEQFF. The CDR3 bases are TGTGCCAGTTCCAAGCGGGAGTGGGATGAGCAGTTCTTC. The variable domain in full, with the rest retrieved from reference TRBV19 and TRBJ2-1, is DGGITQSPKYLFRKEGQNVTLSCEQNLNHDAMYWYRQDPGQGLRLIYYSQIVNDFQKGDIAEGYSVSREKKESFPLTVTSAQKNPTAFYLCASSKREWDEQFFGPGTRLTVL.

V is TRBV4-1 and J is TRBJ1-2; TRBD1 matches 7 bases. Per germline, CDR1 MGHRA and CDR2 YSYEKL. The V segment lost 2 bases and the J segment 2 bases; nucleotides outside the gene matches: 5. The CDR3 covers 15 residues. The DNA of the CDR3 is TGCGCCAGCAGCCAACATACAGGGGTGAACTATGGCTACACCTTC. This sequence encodes CASSQHTGVNYGYTF.